Here is one TCR beta chain with its context. In the original workflow: Amplified reference gene primers provided the basis for estimating nucleated cell counts. The data were produced by immunoSEQ multiplex PCR, yet TCRdb's version contains in-frame clones alone and is incomplete. V, J and clone size derive from that table, while D and trimming were established from the DNA sequence. This sample has roughly 100,000 clones, with approximately 84% found just once. This specimen belongs to a study of blood T cell repertoires in COVID-19. Overall study: COVID-19 samples from acute and convalescent phases originated in the United States, Italy and Spain.

This clonotype was obtained from a woman aged 55 to 70 with acute or convalescent COVID-19. Sequenced input: peripheral blood.

The CDR3 protein is CASSLAFSRDSRYEQYF. For the CDR3, the DNA is TGTGCCAGCAGCTTAGCTTTTTCTCGGGACAGCCGGTACGAGCAGTACTTC. This chain connects TRBV7-2 to TRBJ2-7; 7 bases are shared with TRBD1. This CDR3 comprises 17 residues. In germline, CDR1 is SGHTA, CDR2 FQGNSA. With 0 bases clipped from V and 4 bases from J, the junction kept 12 bases outside the gene matches.